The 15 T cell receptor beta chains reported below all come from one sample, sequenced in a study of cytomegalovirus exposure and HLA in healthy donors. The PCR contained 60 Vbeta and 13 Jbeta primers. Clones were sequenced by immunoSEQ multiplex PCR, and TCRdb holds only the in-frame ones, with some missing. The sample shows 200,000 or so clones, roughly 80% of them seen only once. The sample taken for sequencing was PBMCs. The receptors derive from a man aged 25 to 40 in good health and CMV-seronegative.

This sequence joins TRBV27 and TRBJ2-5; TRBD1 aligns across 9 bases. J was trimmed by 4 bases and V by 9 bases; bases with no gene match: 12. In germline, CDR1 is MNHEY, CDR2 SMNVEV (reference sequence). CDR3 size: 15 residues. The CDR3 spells CASVRTGGRLETQYF. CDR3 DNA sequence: TGTGCCAGTGTTCGAACAGGGGGCAGGTTAGAGACCCAGTACTTC.

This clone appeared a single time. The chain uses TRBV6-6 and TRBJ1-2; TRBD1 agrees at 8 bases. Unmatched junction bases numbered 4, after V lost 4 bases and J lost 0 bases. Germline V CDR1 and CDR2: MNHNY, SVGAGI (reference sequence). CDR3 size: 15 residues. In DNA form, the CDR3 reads TGTGCCAGCAGTTTGGGGGACAGGTCTAACTATGGCTACACCTTC. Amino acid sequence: CASSLGDRSNYGYTF.

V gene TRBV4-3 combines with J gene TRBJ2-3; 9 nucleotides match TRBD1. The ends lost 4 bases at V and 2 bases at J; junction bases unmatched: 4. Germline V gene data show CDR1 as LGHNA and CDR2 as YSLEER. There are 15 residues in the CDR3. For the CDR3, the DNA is TGCGCCAGCAGCCGCGTACAGGGGGCCACAGATACGCAGTATTTT. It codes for CASSRVQGATDTQYF.

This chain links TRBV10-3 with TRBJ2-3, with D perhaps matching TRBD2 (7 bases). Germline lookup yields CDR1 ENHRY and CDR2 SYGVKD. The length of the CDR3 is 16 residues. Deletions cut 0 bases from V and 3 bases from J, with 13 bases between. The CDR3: CAISESKGGQTDTQYF. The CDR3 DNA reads TGTGCCATCAGTGAGTCGAAGGGGGGGCAAACAGATACGCAGTATTTT.

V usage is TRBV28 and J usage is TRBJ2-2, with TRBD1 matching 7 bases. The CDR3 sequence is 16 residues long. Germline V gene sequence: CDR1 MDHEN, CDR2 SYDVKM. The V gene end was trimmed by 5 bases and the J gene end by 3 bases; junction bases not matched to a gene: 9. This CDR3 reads CASSPPGQWDTGELFF. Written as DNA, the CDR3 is TGTGCCAGCAGTCCCCCGGGACAGTGGGACACCGGGGAGCTGTTTTTT.

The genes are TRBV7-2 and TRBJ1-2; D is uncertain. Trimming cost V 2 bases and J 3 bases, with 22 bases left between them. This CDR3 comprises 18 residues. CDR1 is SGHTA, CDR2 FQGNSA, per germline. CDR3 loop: CASSLHGRRVGRDYGYTF. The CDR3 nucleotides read TGTGCCAGCAGCTTACATGGTCGGAGGGTAGGGCGGGACTATGGCTACACCTTC. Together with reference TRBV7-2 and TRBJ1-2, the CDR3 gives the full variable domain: GAGVSQSPSNKVTEKGKDVELRCDPISGHTALYWYRQSLGQGLEFLIYFQGNSAPDKSGLPSDRFSAERTGGSVSTLTIQRTQQEDSAVYLCASSLHGRRVGRDYGYTFGSGTRLTVV.

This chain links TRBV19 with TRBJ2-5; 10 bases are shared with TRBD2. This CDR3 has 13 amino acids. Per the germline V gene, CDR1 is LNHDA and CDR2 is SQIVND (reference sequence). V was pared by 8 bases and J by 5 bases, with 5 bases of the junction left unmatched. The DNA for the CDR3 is TGTGCCAGTCGGACTAGCGGAGAGGAGACCCAGTACTTC. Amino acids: CASRTSGEETQYF.

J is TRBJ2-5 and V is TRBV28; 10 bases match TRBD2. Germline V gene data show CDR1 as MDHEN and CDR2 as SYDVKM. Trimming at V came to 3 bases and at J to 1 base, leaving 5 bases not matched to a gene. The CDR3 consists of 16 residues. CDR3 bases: TGTGCCAGCAGTTTGTCTAGCGGGGGAGGCCAAGAGACCCAGTACTTC. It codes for CASSLSSGGGQETQYF.

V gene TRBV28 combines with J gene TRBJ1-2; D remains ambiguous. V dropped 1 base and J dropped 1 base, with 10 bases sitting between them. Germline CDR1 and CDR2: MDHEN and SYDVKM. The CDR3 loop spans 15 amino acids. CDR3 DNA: TGTGCCAGCAGTTTATTAGCTGACCTTAACTATGGCTACACCTTC. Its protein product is CASSLLADLNYGYTF.

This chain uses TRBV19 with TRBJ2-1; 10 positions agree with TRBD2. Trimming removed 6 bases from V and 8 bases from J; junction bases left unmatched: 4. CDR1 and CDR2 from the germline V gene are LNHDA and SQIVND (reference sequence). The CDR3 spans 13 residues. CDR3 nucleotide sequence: TGTGCCAGTAGGCCACTAGCGGGGTATGAGCAGTTCTTC. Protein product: CASRPLAGYEQFF.

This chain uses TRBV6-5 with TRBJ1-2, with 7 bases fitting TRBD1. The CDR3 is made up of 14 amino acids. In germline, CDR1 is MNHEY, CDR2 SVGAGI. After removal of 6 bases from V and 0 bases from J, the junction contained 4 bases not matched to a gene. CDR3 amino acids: CASRGTASNYGYTF. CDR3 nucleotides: TGTGCCAGCAGGGGGACAGCGTCTAACTATGGCTACACCTTC.

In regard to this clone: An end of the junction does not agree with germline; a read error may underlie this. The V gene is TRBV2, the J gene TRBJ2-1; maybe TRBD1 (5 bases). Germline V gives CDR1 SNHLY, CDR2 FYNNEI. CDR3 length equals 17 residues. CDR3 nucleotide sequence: TGTGCCAGCATTGAAGGCATCGGCAGGGCAATTAACAATGAGCAGTTCTTC. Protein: CASIEGIGRAINNEQFF.

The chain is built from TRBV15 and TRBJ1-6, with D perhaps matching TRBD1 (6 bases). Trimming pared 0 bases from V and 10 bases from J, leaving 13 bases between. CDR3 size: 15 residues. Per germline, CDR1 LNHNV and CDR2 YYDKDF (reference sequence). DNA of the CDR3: TGTGCCACCAGCAGAGAGGGGGCCATTGGGTCACCCCTCCACTTT. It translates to CATSREGAIGSPLHF.

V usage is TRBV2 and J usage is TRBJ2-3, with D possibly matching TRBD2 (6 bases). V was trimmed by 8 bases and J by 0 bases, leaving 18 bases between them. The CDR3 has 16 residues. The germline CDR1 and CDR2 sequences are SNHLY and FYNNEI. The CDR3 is CASAKFRSGSTDTQYF. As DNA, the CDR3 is TGTGCCAGCGCCAAATTTCGTAGCGGCAGCACAGATACGCAGTATTTT.

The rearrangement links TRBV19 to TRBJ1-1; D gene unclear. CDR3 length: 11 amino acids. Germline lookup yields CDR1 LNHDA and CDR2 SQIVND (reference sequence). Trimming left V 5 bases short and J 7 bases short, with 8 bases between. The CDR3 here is CASSSFYEAFF. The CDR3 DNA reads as TGTGCCAGTAGTTCGTTTTATGAAGCTTTCTTT. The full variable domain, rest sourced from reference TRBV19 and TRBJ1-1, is DGGITQSPKYLFRKEGQNVTLSCEQNLNHDAMYWYRQDPGQGLRLIYYSQIVNDFQKGDIAEGYSVSREKKESFPLTVTSAQKNPTAFYLCASSSFYEAFFGQGTRLTVV.